The entry below describes one T cell receptor beta chain. Unique molecular identifiers tagged the TCR beta cDNA libraries. Input of roughly 0.95 to 10 million T cells yielded about half a million cDNA molecules. TCRdb itself ran the PCR reads through MiXCR, one entry per CDR3 protein. The sample lists 750,000 to 900,000 distinct CDR3 sequences, 35% to 55% occurring once. The data originate from a study of post-analysis software for immune sequencing data. The receptor comes from a girl aged 5-17 years with multiple sclerosis. Sequences were obtained from blood.

The CDR3 sequence: CASSLGGVVYNEQFF. The CDR3 DNA is TGTGCCAGCAGCCTCGGGGGAGTAGTTTACAATGAGCAGTTCTTC. The V and J genes are TRBV5-6 and TRBJ2-1, with D tentatively TRBD2 (6 bases). The CDR3 runs 15 residues. Trimming removed 4 bases from V and 4 bases from J, with 15 bases in between. Germline CDR1 is SGHDT and CDR2 is YYEEEE.